This passage covers 30 T cell receptor beta chains from one sample sequenced in a study of blood T cell repertoires in COVID-19. Measured with immunoSEQ multiplex PCR; TCRdb has only the in-frame clones, and not every one. The repertoire holds some 88,000 clones, with over 80% as singletons. The sample comprised peripheral blood. These receptor sequences come from a human donor with active COVID-19. The donor label of this sample is uncertain.

V gene TRBV10-3 combines with J gene TRBJ2-5; 9 bases are shared with TRBD2. Germline trimming cut 4 bases from V and 2 bases from J; bases unmatched to any gene: 8. This CDR3 contains 16 residues. The germline V gene encodes CDR1 ENHRY and CDR2 SYGVKD. CDR3: CAISGLAGDEQETQYF. The CDR3, as DNA: TGTGCCATCAGTGGGTTAGCGGGGGACGAACAAGAGACCCAGTACTTC.

The chain combines TRBV3-1 (or the pseudogene TRBV3-2) with TRBJ1-1, with unresolved D. The V end was cut by 2 bases, the J end by 4 bases, with 8 bases between. Per the germline V gene, CDR1 is LGHDT and CDR2 is YNNKEL (reference sequence). CDR3 size: 13 residues. The CDR3 sequence is CASSQSPGTEAFF. CDR3 DNA sequence: TGTGCCAGCAGCCAAAGCCCGGGCACTGAAGCTTTCTTT.

The chain is built from TRBV5-1 and TRBJ2-5; TRBD2 aligns across 7 bases. Germline V gives CDR1 SGHRS, CDR2 YFSETQ. CDR3 length: 12 residues. V lost 6 bases, J lost 5 bases, and 4 bases stayed unmatched. CDR3 bases: TGCGCCAGCAAGGCGGGGGATGAGACCCAGTACTTC. Its translation is CASKAGDETQYF.

The V and J genes are TRBV4-1 and TRBJ2-1; tentative D call: TRBD2 (5 bases). V was trimmed by 0 bases and J by 11 bases, leaving 11 bases between them. This CDR3 is built from 13 residues. Looked up from germline, CDR1 is MGHRA and CDR2 is YSYEKL. In nucleotides, the CDR3 is TGCGCCAGCAGCCAAGATCGAGGGCGGCAGCAGTTCTTC. Translation: CASSQDRGRQQFF.

V gene TRBV15 combines with J gene TRBJ2-7; TRBD1 agrees at 7 bases. CDR3 size: 14 residues. With V trimmed by 4 bases and J by 3 bases, 6 bases remained unmatched. The V gene's germline CDR1 is LNHNV and CDR2 YYDKDF (reference sequence). The CDR3 DNA sequence: TGTGCCACCAGCACCCGGGACAGCTACTACGAGCAGTACTTC. Its protein is CATSTRDSYYEQYF.

The V gene is TRBV7-8, the J gene TRBJ2-1; possible D gene TRBD1, 7 bases. The CDR3 spans 16 residues. Germline-derived CDR1 and CDR2 are SGHVS and FQNEAQ. V was pared by 1 base and J by 3 bases, with 13 bases between. The CDR3 DNA reads TGTGCCAGCAGCTTAGTCTACAGGGGAGGCTACAATGAGCAGTTCTTC. Protein sequence: CASSLVYRGGYNEQFF.

The chain employs TRBV2 and TRBJ1-1; a weak D match, TRBD1 (5 bases). Per germline, CDR1 SNHLY and CDR2 FYNNEI. The V end was cut by 6 bases, the J end by 1 base, with 15 bases between. CDR3 length: 15 residues. The CDR3 DNA follows: TGTGCCAGCAGCCTCGGGGGAGGCGGGAACACTGAAGCTTTCTTT. Residues: CASSLGGGGNTEAFF.

The CDR3 region has the DNA TGTGCCAGCAGCCCGTACCATCGGGGGGATAGTGGAGATACGCAGTATTTT. Its protein is CASSPYHRGDSGDTQYF. The chain has TRBV14 and TRBJ2-3, with TRBD2 matching over 7 bases. V was pared by 4 bases and J by 5 bases, with 15 bases of the junction left unmatched. The length of the CDR3 is 17 residues. The germline V gene encodes CDR1 SGHDN and CDR2 FVKESK.

V is TRBV4-2 and J is TRBJ2-5; 11 nucleotides line up with TRBD2. CDR1 and CDR2 from the germline V gene are LGHNA and YNFKEQ. The ends lost 1 base at V and 5 bases at J; junction bases unmatched: 9. The CDR3 consists of 17 residues. The CDR3 DNA reads TGTGCCAGCAGCCAAGCGGGTAGCGGGGGGGCATCGGAGACCCAGTACTTC. The encoded protein is CASSQAGSGGASETQYF.

The V gene is TRBV2, the J gene TRBJ1-2, with 9 bases matching TRBD1. The germline gives CDR1 SNHLY, CDR2 FYNNEI. This CDR3 region has 13 residues. J was trimmed by 6 bases and V by 10 bases; bases with no gene match: 9. CDR3 loop: CATPRTGDDGYTF. For the CDR3, the DNA is TGTGCCACCCCAAGGACAGGGGATGATGGCTACACCTTC.

The V and J genes are TRBV7-2 and TRBJ1-2, with TRBD1 identical over 10 bases. The junction had 7 bases not matched to a gene; V was cut back by 5 bases and J by 4 bases. CDR3 length: 15 residues. Per the germline V gene, CDR1 is SGHTA and CDR2 is FQGNSA. CDR3 sequence reads: CASSTTGGWSYGYTF. DNA for the CDR3: TGTGCCAGCAGCACGACAGGGGGCTGGAGCTATGGCTACACCTTC.

V gene TRBV10-2 combines with J gene TRBJ2-3; 11 positions match TRBD2. This CDR3 has 16 residues. CDR1 is WSHSY and CDR2 is SAAADI in the germline V gene. V trimming: 4 bases; J trimming: 6 bases; junction bases outside the gene matches: 9. DNA of the CDR3: TGCGCCAGCAGTGCTAGCGGGGGGCGCACCGCGGATACGCAGTATTTT. Translating gives CASSASGGRTADTQYF.

This sequence joins TRBV27 and TRBJ1-5, with 7 nucleotides matching TRBD1. The junction had 3 bases not matched to a gene; V was cut back by 5 bases and J by 2 bases. Germline V lookup: CDR1 MNHEY, CDR2 SMNVEV (reference sequence). The CDR3 consists of 14 residues. CDR3 protein: CASSRQGGNQPQHF. The CDR3 region has the DNA TGTGCCAGCAGTAGACAGGGAGGCAATCAGCCCCAGCATTTT.

The genes are TRBV19 and TRBJ2-2, with 9 nucleotides matching TRBD2. This CDR3 has 17 amino acids. Per germline, CDR1 LNHDA and CDR2 SQIVND (reference sequence). The ends lost 5 bases at V and 2 bases at J; junction bases unmatched: 9. The CDR3 loop is CASSARGGGANTGELFF. Here the CDR3 DNA reads TGTGCCAGTAGTGCGCGCGGGGGGGGCGCCAACACCGGGGAGCTGTTTTTT.

The chain employs TRBV7-9 and TRBJ2-7; D uncertain. The CDR3 consists of 15 residues. The germline V gene encodes CDR1 SEHNR and CDR2 FQNEAQ (reference sequence). V lost 1 base and J lost 3, with 13 bases in between. The CDR3 sequence is CASSLVRRSIYEQYF. CDR3 coding DNA: TGTGCCAGCAGCTTAGTCAGGCGAAGCATCTACGAGCAGTACTTC.

The CDR3 DNA is TGTGCCAGTAGTGTCCAGGGGGCAGATACGCAGTATTTT. It yields the protein CASSVQGADTQYF. The V and J genes are TRBV19 and TRBJ2-3; 7 positions agree with TRBD1. With 5 bases clipped from V and 4 bases from J, the junction kept 3 bases outside the gene matches. The CDR3 runs to 13 residues. Per the germline V gene, CDR1 is LNHDA and CDR2 is SQIVND (reference sequence). Full variable domain (missing parts from reference TRBV19 and TRBJ2-3): DGGITQSPKYLFRKEGQNVTLSCEQNLNHDAMYWYRQDPGQGLRLIYYSQIVNDFQKGDIAEGYSVSREKKESFPLTVTSAQKNPTAFYLCASSVQGADTQYFGPGTRLTVL.

This chain links TRBV5-1 with TRBJ1-2, with TRBD1 identical over 11 bases. With V trimmed by 4 bases and J by 4 bases, 9 bases remained unmatched. In germline, CDR1 is SGHRS, CDR2 YFSETQ. The CDR3 runs 16 residues. The CDR3 protein is CASSAEAGQGAYGYTF. The CDR3 DNA reads TGCGCCAGCAGCGCAGAGGCCGGACAGGGGGCCTATGGCTACACCTTC.

The chain employs TRBV5-4 and TRBJ2-3, with D hard to call. CDR1 SGHNT and CDR2 YYREEE come from the germline V gene (reference sequence). The CDR3 is made up of 14 amino acids. V dropped 0 bases and J dropped 6 bases, with 11 bases sitting between them. Here the CDR3 reads CASSLASPEDTQYF. In DNA, the CDR3 is TGTGCCAGCAGCTTGGCCTCGCCGGAGGATACGCAGTATTTT.

This clone was seen just once. The rearrangement links TRBV27 to TRBJ1-1; TRBD1 matches 9 bases. The CDR3 is made up of 15 amino acids. Germline-derived CDR1 and CDR2 are MNHEY and SMNVEV (reference sequence). With 7 bases clipped from V and 3 bases from J, the junction kept 9 bases outside the gene matches. CDR3 bases: TGTGCCAGCACTACCACAGGGGGCAAGGACACTGAAGCTTTCTTT. Translated: CASTTTGGKDTEAFF.

The rearrangement uses TRBV6-2 or TRBV6-3 and TRBJ1-3; D is uncertain. The CDR3 is 17 amino acids. Between the trimmed V and J ends, which lost 2 bases and 2 bases, there was a span of 16 bases. Germline values: CDR1 MNHEY, CDR2 SVGEGT. Written as DNA, the CDR3 is TGTGCCAGCAGTTACAGGGTACGGGGAAGGACTGGAAACACCATATATTTT. Its translation is CASSYRVRGRTGNTIYF.

This chain connects TRBV27 to TRBJ2-4; a weak D match, TRBD1 (5 bases). Germline V CDR1 and CDR2: MNHEY, SMNVEV (reference sequence). V was trimmed by 7 bases and J by 6 bases, leaving 13 bases between them. CDR3 length: 13 amino acids. The CDR3 sequence: CASKEPQGNIQYF. For the CDR3, the DNA is TGTGCCAGCAAGGAACCCCAGGGAAACATTCAGTACTTC.

The rearrangement links TRBV18 to TRBJ1-1, with a possible D match to TRBD1 (6 bases). The CDR3 is made up of 13 amino acids. Germline values: CDR1 KGHSH, CDR2 LQKENI. V was shortened by 6 bases and J by 1 base, with 9 bases between the two germline ends. CDR3 residues: CASSRQENTEAFF. The CDR3 nucleotides read TGTGCCAGCTCTCGACAGGAGAACACTGAAGCTTTCTTT.

This clone was seen once. The genes are TRBV10-3 and TRBJ2-1, with TRBD1 identical over 7 bases. The trim removed 0 bases at V and 4 bases at J, leaving 18 bases unmatched. The germline CDR1 and CDR2 sequences are ENHRY and SYGVKD. This CDR3 contains 20 residues. The CDR3 is CAISESNGETGPRIYNEQFF. The CDR3 region has the DNA TGTGCCATCAGTGAGTCAAATGGGGAGACAGGGCCCCGAATATACAATGAGCAGTTCTTC.

The rearrangement joins TRBV7-8 to TRBJ1-4; 9 nucleotides align to TRBD1. The germline CDR1 and CDR2 sequences are SGHVS and FQNEAQ. The CDR3 has 15 amino acids. V trimming: 5 bases; J trimming: 4 bases; junction bases outside the gene matches: 5. The CDR3 loop is CASSVDRGLNEKLFF. The CDR3 DNA reads as TGTGCCAGCAGCGTGGACAGGGGACTTAATGAAAAACTGTTTTTT.

The chain combines TRBV27 with TRBJ1-2, with TRBD1 matching 11 bases. This CDR3 is 16 amino acids long. Per germline, CDR1 MNHEY and CDR2 SMNVEV (reference sequence). V was clipped by 5 bases and J by 7 bases; unmatched bases: 12. The CDR3 DNA reads TGTGCCAGCAGTCCCTTTATCCGGACAGGGGGCTTTGGCTACACCTTC. Protein: CASSPFIRTGGFGYTF.

V gene TRBV5-1 combines with J gene TRBJ1-2, with TRBD1 matching 10 bases. This CDR3 spans 14 amino acids. Germline lookup yields CDR1 SGHRS and CDR2 YFSETQ. J gave up 4 bases and V 3 bases, and 3 bases lay outside the gene matches. CDR3 amino acids: CASSSTGGSYGYTF. The DNA for the CDR3 is TGCGCCAGCAGCTCGACAGGGGGCAGCTATGGCTACACCTTC.

Comment on this clone: Other DNA variants within this sample encode the same CDR3. The J gene is TRBJ2-2, the V gene TRBV7-2, with a tentative D call TRBD1 (6 bases). The V end was cut by 3 bases, the J end by 8 bases, with 13 bases between. Germline V gene lookup returns CDR1 SGHTA and CDR2 FQGNSA. The CDR3 has 14 amino acids. The CDR3 DNA is TGTGCCAGCAGCTTGACCCGTGGACAGGGGGAGCTGTTTTTT. This encodes CASSLTRGQGELFF.

The chain joins TRBV7-3 to TRBJ2-2, with a weak D call TRBD2 (6 bases). From germline, CDR1 is SGHTA and CDR2 FQGTGA. Between the trimmed V and J ends, which lost 2 bases and 2 bases, there was a span of 12 bases. The CDR3 contains 16 residues. This CDR3 is CASSLPAGTNTGELFF. CDR3 coding DNA: TGTGCCAGCAGCTTACCCGCGGGGACCAACACCGGGGAGCTGTTTTTT.

This clone has only a few counts. The chain employs TRBV5-1 and TRBJ1-1, with a possible D match to TRBD1 (5 bases). The germline V gene has CDR1 SGHRS and CDR2 YFSETQ. The CDR3 contains 16 residues. Trimming cost V 5 bases and J 1 base, with 18 bases left between them. The CDR3 reads CASSPVGGAENTEAFF. The DNA for the CDR3 is TGCGCCAGCAGTCCGGTCGGAGGGGCCGAGAACACTGAAGCTTTCTTT.

The chain has TRBV5-4 and TRBJ2-3; 10 bases agree with TRBD2. Germline V gene data show CDR1 as SGHNT and CDR2 as YYREEE (reference sequence). The CDR3 has 16 residues. V trimming: 3 bases; J trimming: 2 bases; junction bases outside the gene matches: 6. CDR3 nucleotides: TGTGCCAGCAGCTCCCCCGGACTAGCGGTCACAGATACGCAGTATTTT. It encodes CASSSPGLAVTDTQYF.